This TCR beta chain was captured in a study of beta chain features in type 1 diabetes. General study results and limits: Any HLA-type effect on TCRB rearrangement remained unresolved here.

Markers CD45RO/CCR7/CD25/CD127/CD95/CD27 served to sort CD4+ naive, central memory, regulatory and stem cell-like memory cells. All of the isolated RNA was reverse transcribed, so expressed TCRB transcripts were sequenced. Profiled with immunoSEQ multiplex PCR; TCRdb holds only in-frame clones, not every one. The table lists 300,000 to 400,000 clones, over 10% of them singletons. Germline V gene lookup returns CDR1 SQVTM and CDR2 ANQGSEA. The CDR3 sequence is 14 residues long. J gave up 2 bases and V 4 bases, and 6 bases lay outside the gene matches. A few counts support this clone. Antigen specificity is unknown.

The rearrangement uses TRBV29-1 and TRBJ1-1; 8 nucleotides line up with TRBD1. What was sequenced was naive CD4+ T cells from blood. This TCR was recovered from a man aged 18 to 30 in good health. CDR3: CSVVDRAINTEAFF. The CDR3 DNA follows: TGCAGCGTTGTGGACAGGGCTATAAACACTGAAGCTTTCTTT. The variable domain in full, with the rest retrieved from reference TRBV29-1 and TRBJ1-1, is SAVISQKPSRDICQRGTSLTIQCQVDSQVTMMFWYRQQPGQSLTLIATANQGSEATYESGFVIDKFPISRPNLTFSTLTVSNMSPEDSSIYLCSVVDRAINTEAFFGQGTRLTVV.